This TCR beta chain comes out of a study of shared clonotypes between healthy human individuals. At the level of the study: A donor's plate count was three for CD4 naive and three for CD4 memory; CD8 naive had two and CD8 memory one.

As regards this clone: Its antigen is unknown.

V gave up 0 bases and J gave up 8 bases, with 14 bases separating them. Per the germline V gene, CDR1 is MNHEY and CDR2 is SVGAGI. CDR3 length equals 15 residues. Whole-study findings and limits: With four donors compared, approximately 5% of naive CD4 clonotypes were shared.

Division of CD4+ cells produced a CD45RA+ naive subset and a CD45RA-negative memory subset. As handled by the study authors: Filtering differed, since immunoSEQ gave only junction sequences and no quality scores. The protocol was immunoSEQ multiplex PCR, while the TCRdb copy is restricted to in-frame clones and leaves out a portion. V and J calls and clone size come straight from that table; D and trimming were deduced from the DNA. The sample holds 2.3 million or so clones, approximately 93% seen once. The TCR was taken from a man aged 18 to 30 in good health. Some clones in this sample may be carry-over from other donors' samples. The material sequenced was naive CD4+ T cells from PBMCs. Regarding subset: CD45RA+ positively selected. The chain employs TRBV6-5 and TRBJ2-1; no firm D call. The CDR3 bases are TGTGCCAGCAGTTACTCCCCCGCATGGCGCTATGAGCAGTTCTTC. The encoded protein is CASSYSPAWRYEQFF.